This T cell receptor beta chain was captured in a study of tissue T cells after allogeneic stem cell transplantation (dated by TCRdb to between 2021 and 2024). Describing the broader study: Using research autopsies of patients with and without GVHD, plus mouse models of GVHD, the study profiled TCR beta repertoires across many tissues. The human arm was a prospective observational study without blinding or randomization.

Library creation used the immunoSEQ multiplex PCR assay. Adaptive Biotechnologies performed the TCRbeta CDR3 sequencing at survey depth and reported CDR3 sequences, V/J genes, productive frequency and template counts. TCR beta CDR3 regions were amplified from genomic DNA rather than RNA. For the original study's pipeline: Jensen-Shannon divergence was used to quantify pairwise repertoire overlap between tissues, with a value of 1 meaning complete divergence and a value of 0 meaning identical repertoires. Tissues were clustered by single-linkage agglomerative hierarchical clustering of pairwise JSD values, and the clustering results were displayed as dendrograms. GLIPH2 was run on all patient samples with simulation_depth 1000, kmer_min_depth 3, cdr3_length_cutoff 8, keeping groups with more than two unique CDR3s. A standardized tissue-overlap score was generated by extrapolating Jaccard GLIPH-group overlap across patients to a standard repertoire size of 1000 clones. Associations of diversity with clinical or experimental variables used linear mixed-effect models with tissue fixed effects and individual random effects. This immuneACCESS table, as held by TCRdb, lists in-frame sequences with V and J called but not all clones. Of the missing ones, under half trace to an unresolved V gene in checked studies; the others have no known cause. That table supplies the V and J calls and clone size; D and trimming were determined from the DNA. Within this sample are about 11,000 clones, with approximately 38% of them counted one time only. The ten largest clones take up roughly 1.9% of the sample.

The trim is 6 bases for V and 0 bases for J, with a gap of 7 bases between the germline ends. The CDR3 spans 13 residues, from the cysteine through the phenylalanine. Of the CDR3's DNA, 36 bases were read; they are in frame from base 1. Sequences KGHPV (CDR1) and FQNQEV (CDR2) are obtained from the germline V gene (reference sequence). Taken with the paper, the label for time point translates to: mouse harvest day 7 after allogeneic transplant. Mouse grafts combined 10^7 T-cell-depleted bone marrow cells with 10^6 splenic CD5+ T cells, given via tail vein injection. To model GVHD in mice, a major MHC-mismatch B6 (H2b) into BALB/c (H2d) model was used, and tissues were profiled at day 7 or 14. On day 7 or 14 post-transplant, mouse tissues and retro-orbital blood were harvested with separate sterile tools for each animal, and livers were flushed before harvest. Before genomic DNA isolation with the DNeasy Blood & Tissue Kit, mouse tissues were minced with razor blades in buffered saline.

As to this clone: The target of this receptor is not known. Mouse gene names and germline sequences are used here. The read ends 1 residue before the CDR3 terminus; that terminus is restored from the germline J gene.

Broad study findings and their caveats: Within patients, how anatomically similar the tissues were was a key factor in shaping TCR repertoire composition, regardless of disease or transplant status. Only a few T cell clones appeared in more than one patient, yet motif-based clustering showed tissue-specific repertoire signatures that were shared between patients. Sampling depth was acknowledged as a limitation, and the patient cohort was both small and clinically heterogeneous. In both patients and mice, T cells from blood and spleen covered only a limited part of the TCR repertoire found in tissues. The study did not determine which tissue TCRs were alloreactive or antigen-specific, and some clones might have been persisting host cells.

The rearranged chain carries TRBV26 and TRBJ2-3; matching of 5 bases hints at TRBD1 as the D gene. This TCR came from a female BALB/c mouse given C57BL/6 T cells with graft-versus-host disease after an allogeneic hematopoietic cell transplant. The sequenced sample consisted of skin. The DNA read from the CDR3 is TGTGCCAGCAGCCAGGGTAGTGCAGAAACGCTGTAT. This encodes CASSQGSAETLY. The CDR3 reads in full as CASSQGSAETLYF. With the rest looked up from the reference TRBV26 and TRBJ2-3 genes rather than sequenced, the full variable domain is NSKVIQTPRYLVKGQGQKAKMRCIPEKGHPVVFWYQQNKNNEFKFLINFQNQEVLQQIDMTEKRFSAECPSNSPCSLEIQSSEAGDSALYLCASSQGSAETLYFGSGTRLTVL.